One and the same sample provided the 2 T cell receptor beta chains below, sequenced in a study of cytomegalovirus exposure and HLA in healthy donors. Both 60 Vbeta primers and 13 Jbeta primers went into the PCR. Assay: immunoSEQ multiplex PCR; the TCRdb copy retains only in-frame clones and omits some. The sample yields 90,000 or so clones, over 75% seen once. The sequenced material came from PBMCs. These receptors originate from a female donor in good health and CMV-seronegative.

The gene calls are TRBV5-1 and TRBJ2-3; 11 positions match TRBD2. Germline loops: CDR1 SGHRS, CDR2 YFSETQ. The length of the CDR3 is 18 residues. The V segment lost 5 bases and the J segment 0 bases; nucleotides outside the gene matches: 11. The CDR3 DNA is TGCGCCAGCAGGCGGGGACTAGCGGAGTTGGACAGCACAGATACGCAGTATTTT. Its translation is CASRRGLAELDSTDTQYF.

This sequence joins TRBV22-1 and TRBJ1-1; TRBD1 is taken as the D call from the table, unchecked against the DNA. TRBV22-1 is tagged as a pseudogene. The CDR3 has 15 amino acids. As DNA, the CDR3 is TGTCCTGGGAGCGCGCAGGAAACTGCGAACACTGAAGCTTTCTTT. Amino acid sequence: CPGSAQETANTEAFF.